Described below is a single TCR beta chain sequence and its context. The antigen this receptor binds is unknown. The input lacks base qualities; no much larger clone sits a single base away. The entry originates in a study of blood T cell repertoires in COVID-19 (dated by TCRdb to the early 2020s). Notes on the research overall: The collaborator samples originated in the United States, Italy and Spain and spanned the acute and convalescent phases of COVID-19. Subjects who had been exposed to COVID-19, were actively infected with it, or had recovered from it provided the deeply sampled blood TCRbeta repertoires that made up the dataset. The repertoires were released in a freely available public database meant as a resource for research on the immune response to SARS-CoV-2. Where HLA class I and class II types were available, the types were taken from metadata supplied by the sample provider, not from assay-based typing. Sample metadata almost always included a de-identified subject ID, COVID-19 status, age in years and sex. The samples were drawn from two sources: the first 160 participants of the ongoing ImmuneRACE study, and 1,000 to 1,500 subjects contributed by 6 global collaborators. The material from the prospective study consisted of cDNA or gDNA derived from T cells, B-cell-depleted T cells, or PBMCs.

Participants in the prospective study were enrolled through a virtual design, were aged about 18 to 90 years, and lived in fewer than 30 United States geographic areas. To assign participants to cohorts, the prospective study relied on clinical history that participants themselves reported in a screening survey and a study questionnaire. Each participant in the prospective study had whole blood, serum and a nasopharyngeal or oropharyngeal swab collected by mobile phlebotomists. Additional blood draws and questionnaires over a 2-month period could optionally be provided by prospective study participants. Before DNA extraction, blood samples from the prospective study were shipped at room temperature or frozen. General conclusions and limits of the study: The amount of clinical and demographic metadata varied by source and participant and was provided uncurated.

The immunoSEQ Assay, a bias-controlled multiplex PCR, was used to amplify TCRbeta CDR3 regions from genomic DNA. As for the original processing: The number of nucleated cells in each sample was estimated by amplification of reference gene primers within the assay. Sequence reads were collapsed and filtered to measure the absolute abundance of every unique TCRbeta CDR3 rearrangement. For each sample, productive Simpson clonality was calculated by taking the square root of Simpson's diversity index across productive rearrangements. This immuneACCESS table, as held by TCRdb, lists in-frame sequences with V and J called but not all clones. Of the missing ones, under half trace to an unresolved V gene in checked studies; the others have no known cause. Clone size and V and J calls were adopted from that table, with D and trimming inferred from the DNA. This sample lists roughly 200,000 clones; more than 70% were detected once. The top ten constitute around 5% of the sample.

The CDR3, from cysteine to phenylalanine, totals 15 residues. Only the CDR3 DNA stays, 45 bases, in frame from base 1. Trimming removed 0 bases from V and 9 bases from J, leaving 15 bases between the germline ends. CDR1 and CDR2, looked up from the germline V gene, are MGHRA and YSYEKL. This chain is built from TRBV4-1 and TRBJ1-5, with TRBD1 tentatively as D gene (5 bases match). The sequence came from a man between 40 and 49 years old with acute COVID-19. The sequenced sample consisted of PBMCs or T cells enriched from blood (not recorded which). The CDR3 sequence is CASSQEGQGGRPQHF. The DNA is TGCGCCAGCAGCCAAGAGGGGCAGGGTGGACGGCCCCAGCATTTT.